Given below is one T cell receptor beta chain in context. This sample is part of a study of blood T cell repertoires in COVID-19. Study context: Sites in the United States, Italy and Spain provided acute and convalescent COVID-19 samples.

The data were produced by immunoSEQ multiplex PCR, yet TCRdb's version contains in-frame clones alone and is incomplete. The repertoire holds approximately 300,000 clones, with roughly 88% as singletons. This CDR3 is built from 15 residues. Germline V gene lookup returns CDR1 KGHSH and CDR2 LQKENI. Trimming removed 3 bases from V and 6 bases from J, with 15 bases in between. This TCR was recovered from a woman aged 45-65 years with acute or convalescent COVID-19. This sequence joins TRBV18 and TRBJ2-1; the D gene is possibly TRBD2 (6 bases). Sequenced: peripheral blood. The CDR3 sequence is CASSPLTGAFNEQFF. In DNA form, the CDR3 reads TGTGCCAGCTCACCTCTAACGGGAGCTTTCAATGAGCAGTTCTTC.